The next 29 T cell receptor beta chains were all read from a single sample in a study of technical replicates of blood from a handful of donors. Some clones are missing from TCRdb's copy, which holds only in-frame ones; the method was immunoSEQ multiplex PCR. This sample has approximately 69,000 clones, with approximately 97% found just once. The sequenced sample consisted of T cells isolated from PBMCs. Receptors were obtained from a human donor in good health.

This rearrangement joins TRBV4-1 to TRBJ2-5; TRBD1 is a possible D gene (8 bases). The CDR3 sequence is 17 residues long. Germline V gene lookup returns CDR1 MGHRA and CDR2 YSYEKL. Trimming stripped 4 bases from V and 5 bases from J, with 23 bases between. CDR3 region: CASSLQEDRDYRETQYF. CDR3 coding DNA: TGCGCCAGCAGCCTTCAGGAGGACAGGGACTATAGGGAGACCCAGTACTTC.

The chain employs TRBV7-6 and TRBJ1-4; D gene unclear. The CDR3 totals 14 residues. CDR1 SGHVS and CDR2 FNYEAQ come from the germline V gene. Deletions cut 4 bases from V and 8 bases from J, with 14 bases between. For the CDR3, the DNA is TGTGCCAGCAGCTATGATATCAATGCGGAAAAACTGTTTTTT. It translates to CASSYDINAEKLFF. Variable domain in full (rest from reference TRBV7-6 and TRBJ1-4): GAGVSQSPRYKVTKRGQDVALRCDPISGHVSLYWYRQALGQGPEFLTYFNYEAQQDKSGLPNDRFSAERPEGSISTLTIQRTEQRDSAMYRCASSYDINAEKLFFGSGTQLSVL.

The V call is TRBV30, the J call TRBJ2-3; no reliable D call. Germline assignment: CDR1 GTSNPN and CDR2 SVGIG (reference sequence). Trimming took off 0 bases at V and 4 bases at J, with 11 bases between the two ends. The CDR3 length is 14 residues. The CDR3 loop reads CAWSVSSVSDTQYF. The CDR3 DNA reads as TGTGCCTGGAGTGTTTCGTCGGTTTCAGATACGCAGTATTTT.

This sequence joins TRBV28 and TRBJ1-2, with 11 bases fitting TRBD1. J gave up 3 bases and V 6 bases, and 3 bases lay outside the gene matches. Per the germline V gene, CDR1 is MDHEN and CDR2 is SYDVKM. This CDR3 contains 14 residues. In nucleotides, the CDR3 is TGTGCCAGCAGAGGGACAGGGGGGTACTATGGCTACACCTTC. Translating it yields CASRGTGGYYGYTF.

The rearrangement joins TRBV5-4 to TRBJ2-1; perhaps TRBD1 as D (5 bases). Trimming stripped 0 bases from V and 6 bases from J, with 10 bases between. Germline-derived CDR1 and CDR2 are SGHNT and YYREEE (reference sequence). This CDR3 is 14 amino acids long. CDR3 sequence: CASSLDSGRNEQFF. The CDR3 bases are TGTGCCAGCAGCTTGGATTCAGGGCGCAATGAGCAGTTCTTC.

This chain uses TRBV2 with TRBJ1-5; maybe TRBD1 (6 bases). Germline assignment: CDR1 SNHLY and CDR2 FYNNEI. V dropped 7 bases and J dropped 4 bases, with 11 bases sitting between them. The CDR3 has 13 amino acids. In DNA form, the CDR3 reads TGTGCCAGCAAAGGACAGTTAAATCAGCCCCAGCATTTT. It is translated as CASKGQLNQPQHF.

This chain joins TRBV28 and TRBJ2-3, with D possibly matching TRBD2 (5 bases). V shed 2 bases and J shed 0 bases, with 15 bases lying between them. Germline CDR1 MDHEN, CDR2 SYDVKM. CDR3 length equals 17 residues. CDR3 region: CASSLIVGGSSTDTQYF. CDR3 sequence (DNA): TGTGCCAGCAGTTTAATTGTCGGCGGGTCTAGCACAGATACGCAGTATTTT.

The chain joins TRBV10-3 to TRBJ2-3; 8 nucleotides agree with TRBD2. Germline CDR1 is ENHRY and CDR2 is SYGVKD. CDR3 length: 16 amino acids. V trimming: 8 bases; J trimming: 6 bases; junction bases outside the gene matches: 16. The chain's CDR3 is CAIPRRPAGVGDTQYF. Here the CDR3 DNA reads TGTGCCATCCCGCGTAGGCCAGCGGGGGTAGGGGATACGCAGTATTTT.

CDR3 loop: CASSFHRGEGQTDTQYF. The CDR3 region has the DNA TGTGCCAGCAGCTTCCACAGGGGGGAGGGTCAGACAGATACGCAGTATTTT. The V call is TRBV11-3, the J call TRBJ2-3; D perhaps matches TRBD1 (8 bases). V was cut by 3 bases and J by 3 bases, with 19 bases left in between. This CDR3 is 17 amino acids long. Germline V gives CDR1 SGHNT, CDR2 YENEEA.

This chain uses TRBV27 with TRBJ1-1; no definite D call. The CDR3 totals 13 residues. The V gene lost 5 bases and the J gene lost 5 bases, with 12 bases spanning the gap. Germline V gene sequence: CDR1 MNHEY, CDR2 SMNVEV (reference sequence). CDR3 coding DNA: TGTGCCAGCAGTCTTAGCGCGAGGACTGAAGCTTTCTTT. This sequence encodes CASSLSARTEAFF.

The gene calls are TRBV7-9 and TRBJ2-7, with 9 bases aligning to TRBD2. Germline CDR1 SEHNR, CDR2 FQNEAQ (reference sequence). This CDR3 contains 15 residues. V shed 1 base and J 4 bases; nucleotides not matched to a gene: 5. CDR3 nucleotides: TGTGCCAGCAGCTTAGATCGGACTAGCGAGTACGAGCAGTACTTC. Encoded protein: CASSLDRTSEYEQYF.

The chain joins TRBV7-9 to TRBJ1-2; 7 bases line up with TRBD1. Germline CDR1 SEHNR, CDR2 FQNEAQ (reference sequence). CDR3 length: 16 residues. V lost 0 bases and J lost 8; bases outside the gene matches: 12. The CDR3 DNA reads TGTGCCAGCAGCTTAGCGGAAAACAGGGGATGGCGCGGCTACACCTTC. It codes for CASSLAENRGWRGYTF.

CDR3 in DNA: TGTGCTAGTGGTTTGGTACTAGCGGGAGCGACAGATACGCAGTATTTT. Translation: CASGLVLAGATDTQYF. This chain connects TRBV12-5 to TRBJ2-3; TRBD2 agrees at 11 bases. The germline gives CDR1 LGHNT, CDR2 FRNRAP. V was clipped by 0 bases and J by 3 bases; unmatched bases: 2. The length of the CDR3 is 16 residues.

This clone has a single count. This chain connects TRBV5-4 to TRBJ2-7; D is uncertain. The CDR3 is 15 residues long. The V end lost 2 bases, the J end lost 3 bases, and 15 bases lay between the germline ends. Germline CDR1 is SGHNT and CDR2 is YYREEE (reference sequence). The chain's CDR3 is CASSLFFSTNYEQYF. The CDR3 nucleotides are TGTGCCAGCAGCTTATTCTTTTCTACCAACTACGAGCAGTACTTC.

The chain joins TRBV15 to TRBJ2-1; 12 nucleotides match TRBD2. V lost 3 bases and J lost 6; bases outside the gene matches: 12. The germline gives CDR1 LNHNV, CDR2 YYDKDF (reference sequence). CDR3 length: 18 residues. The CDR3 loop reads CATSRTTLAGGPSNEQFF. For the CDR3, the DNA is TGTGCCACCAGCAGGACGACTCTAGCGGGAGGGCCCAGCAATGAGCAGTTCTTC.

The chain recombines TRBV6-6 with TRBJ1-1, with TRBD1 as a possible D gene (5 bases). Germline-derived CDR1 and CDR2 are MNHNY and SVGAGI (reference sequence). The germline V and J ends were trimmed by 10 bases and 0 bases, with 12 bases remaining between them. This CDR3 has 13 residues. CDR3 sequence: CAIQGSMNTEAFF. CDR3 coding DNA: TGTGCCATCCAGGGTTCTATGAACACTGAAGCTTTCTTT.

The count of this clone is one. V usage is TRBV5-6 and J usage is TRBJ1-5, with 7 bases identical to TRBD1. Trimming removed 5 bases from V and 3 bases from J; junction bases left unmatched: 5. There are 14 residues in the CDR3. Germline assignment: CDR1 SGHDT and CDR2 YYEEEE. CDR3 amino acids: CASSSGQPNQPQHF. Here the CDR3 DNA reads TGTGCCAGCAGTTCGGGACAGCCCAATCAGCCCCAGCATTTT. The variable domain in full, completed from reference TRBV5-6 and TRBJ1-5, reads DAGVTQSPTHLIKTRGQQVTLRCSPKSGHDTVSWYQQALGQGPQFIFQYYEEEERQRGNFPDRFSGHQFPNYSSELNVNALLLGDSALYLCASSSGQPNQPQHFGDGTRLSIL.

This clone occurred once. This chain links TRBV28 with TRBJ2-7; TRBD1 aligns across 10 bases. J lost 3 bases, V lost 7 bases, and 3 bases had no gene match. Germline CDR1 and CDR2: MDHEN and SYDVKM. The CDR3 is 13 residues long. DNA for the CDR3: TGTGCCAGCACGAGGGACAGGGGCTACGAGCAGTACTTC. Amino acid sequence: CASTRDRGYEQYF.

This sequence joins TRBV28 and TRBJ2-5; TRBD1 agrees at 8 bases. Germline trimming cut 5 bases from V and 3 bases from J; bases unmatched to any gene: 2. Germline V gene sequence: CDR1 MDHEN, CDR2 SYDVKM. The CDR3 extends over 13 amino acids. The CDR3 DNA is TGTGCCAGCAGTAGGGGACAGGAAGAGACCCAGTACTTC. This gives the protein CASSRGQEETQYF.

The chain employs TRBV5-4 and TRBJ1-2, with a weak D call TRBD1 (5 bases). The CDR3 is made up of 13 amino acids. Germline loops: CDR1 SGHNT, CDR2 YYREEE (reference sequence). V lost 7 bases, J lost 13 bases, and 23 bases lay in between. The CDR3 DNA follows: TGTGCCAGCTCTTCAGCTTGGGCAGGGAATCTCACCTTC. It specifies CASSSAWAGNLTF.

This clone was picked up one time. The chain recombines TRBV28 with TRBJ2-1; possible D gene TRBD2, 7 bases. This CDR3 is built from 16 residues. Germline CDR1 is MDHEN and CDR2 is SYDVKM. V was pared by 6 bases and J by 0 bases, with 15 bases between. The CDR3 DNA sequence: TGTGCCAGCAGACCCAGGGCGGGGGCCTCCTACAATGAGCAGTTCTTC. Its protein product is CASRPRAGASYNEQFF. The whole variable domain, filled in from reference TRBV28 and TRBJ2-1, reads DVKVTQSSRYLVKRTGEKVFLECVQDMDHENMFWYRQDPGLGLRLIYFSYDVKMKEKGDIPEGYSVSREKKERFSLILESASTNQTSMYLCASRPRAGASYNEQFFGPGTRLTVL.

V and J are TRBV11-3 and TRBJ2-1; D gene unclear. V shed 0 bases and J shed 0 bases, with 6 bases lying between them. Per the germline V gene, CDR1 is SGHNT and CDR2 is YENEEA. The CDR3 is made up of 15 amino acids. CDR3 in amino acids: CASSLDLSSYNEQFF. The CDR3 region has the DNA TGTGCCAGCAGCTTAGATCTGAGCTCCTACAATGAGCAGTTCTTC.

This chain links TRBV10-1 with TRBJ1-2; perhaps TRBD1 as D (5 bases). V lost 2 bases, J lost 0 bases, and 7 bases lay in between. The germline V gene encodes CDR1 WNHNN and CDR2 SYGVQD (reference sequence). CDR3 length: 14 residues. CDR3 sequence: CASSETGTNYGYTF. CDR3 in DNA: TGCGCCAGCAGTGAGACAGGAACTAACTATGGCTACACCTTC.

This clone was counted a single time. The chain is built from TRBV6-1 and TRBJ2-7; 7 positions match TRBD1. The CDR3 runs 13 residues. V lost 6 bases and J lost 4; bases outside the gene matches: 6. Looked up from germline, CDR1 is MNHNS and CDR2 is SASEGT. CDR3 DNA sequence: TGTGCCAGCAGAGGGGGCGTATTGTACGAGCAGTACTTC. It is translated as CASRGGVLYEQYF.

This chain joins TRBV4-1 and TRBJ2-7, with 11 bases aligning to TRBD2. Germline V lookup: CDR1 MGHRA, CDR2 YSYEKL. Unmatched junction bases numbered 4, after V lost 4 bases and J lost 5 bases. The CDR3 length is 14 residues. The CDR3 here is CASSRGLADDEQYF. CDR3 coding DNA: TGCGCCAGCAGCCGGGGACTAGCGGACGACGAGCAGTACTTC.

The chain has TRBV4-1 and TRBJ2-2, with 9 bases matching TRBD1. CDR1 and CDR2 from the germline V gene are MGHRA and YSYEKL. The ends lost 5 bases at V and 7 bases at J; junction bases unmatched: 5. This CDR3 contains 14 residues. The DNA for the CDR3 is TGCGCCAGCAGCAAACAGGGGGCCGGCGGGGAGCTGTTTTTT. Translation: CASSKQGAGGELFF.

This chain links TRBV30 with TRBJ1-5, with 12 bases that match TRBD1. The CDR3 loop spans 13 amino acids. Germline V CDR1 and CDR2: GTSNPN, SVGIG (reference sequence). The V segment lost 5 bases and the J segment 5 bases; nucleotides outside the gene matches: 1. CDR3 DNA: TGTGCCTGGGGGACAGGGGGCTATCAGCCCCAGCATTTT. Encoded protein: CAWGTGGYQPQHF.

The chain has TRBV5-1 and TRBJ2-4, with TRBD1 as a possible D gene (5 bases). Germline V gene lookup returns CDR1 SGHRS and CDR2 YFSETQ. Trimming took off 0 bases at V and 8 bases at J, with 12 bases between the two ends. The CDR3 covers 14 residues. CDR3 in DNA: TGCGCCAGCAGCTTGGGGCAGGGCAGGGACATTCAGTACTTC. It encodes CASSLGQGRDIQYF.

In DNA form, the CDR3 reads TGTGCCAGCAGTAGGGACACGGAATACGAGCAGTACTTC. Translating gives CASSRDTEYEQYF. The chain has TRBV6-5 and TRBJ2-7; D is perhaps TRBD1 (6 bases). The CDR3 has 13 amino acids. Trimming removed 5 bases at V and 4 bases at J, with 12 bases between. Germline CDR1 reads MNHEY; CDR2 reads SVGAGI.